The 8 T cell receptor beta chains given below trace back to one sample, sequenced in a study of CD8 T cells in ankylosing spondylitis. Using its own MiXCR run on the 5' RACE reads, TCRdb lists one record per CDR3 protein. The table includes tens of thousands of distinct CDR3 sequences, 6.5% to 9% detected once. The material sequenced was blood, either unsorted or a sorted T cell fraction (not recorded which). Receptors originate from a female donor with ankylosing spondylitis or in good health (not recorded which).

This clonotype came up many times. The V gene is TRBV7-3, the J gene TRBJ2-1; TRBD2 agrees at 15 bases. Germline V gives CDR1 SGHTA, CDR2 FQGTGA. The junction had 8 bases not matched to a gene; V was cut back by 5 bases and J by 9 bases. There are 16 residues in the CDR3. CDR3: CASSLGLAGGRGEQFF. DNA for the CDR3: TGTGCCAGCAGCCTCGGACTAGCGGGGGGGCGAGGTGAGCAGTTCTTC.

This clonotype was counted ten times or more. The chain employs TRBV2 and TRBJ2-3; tentative D call: TRBD2 (6 bases). The germline CDR1 and CDR2 sequences are SNHLY and FYNNEI. The CDR3 contains 15 residues. The V and J ends lost 4 bases and 6 bases respectively, with 17 bases between them. CDR3 residues: CASSGEGGISDTQYF. CDR3 bases: TGTGCCAGCAGTGGAGAGGGAGGAATCTCCGATACGCAGTATTTT.

This chain connects TRBV11-3 to TRBJ2-7; no reliable D call. With 5 bases removed from V and 2 bases from J, the gap between germline ends came to 7 bases. Germline CDR1 SGHNT, CDR2 YENEEA. The CDR3 length is 12 residues. The CDR3 coding sequence is TGTGCCAGCAGCGAGGCGGCCTACGAGCAGTACTTC. This translates into CASSEAAYEQYF.

This clonotype was recorded many times. The rearrangement joins TRBV3-1 to TRBJ2-2, with 13 bases matching TRBD2. The CDR3 consists of 18 residues. After removal of 1 base from V and 4 bases from J, the junction contained 6 bases not matched to a gene. Germline V gene data show CDR1 as LGHDT and CDR2 as YNNKEL (reference sequence). CDR3 DNA: TGTGCCAGCAGCCAAGGGACTAGCGGGGGATCGAGCACCGGGGAGCTGTTTTTT. Its protein is CASSQGTSGGSSTGELFF.

This clonotype has at least ten counts. This rearrangement joins TRBV7-9 to TRBJ2-5; D unresolved. Germline V gives CDR1 SEHNR, CDR2 FQNEAQ (reference sequence). The CDR3 has 14 amino acids. Trimming took off 5 bases at V and 0 bases at J, with 10 bases between the two ends. The CDR3, as DNA: TGTGCCAGCAGCGAGAGGACGGACCAAGAGACCCAGTACTTC. It yields the protein CASSERTDQETQYF.

Ten or more counts support this clonotype. V usage is TRBV20-1 and J usage is TRBJ2-3; 9 positions agree with TRBD1. The junction had 8 bases not matched to a gene; V was cut back by 4 bases and J by 6 bases. CDR3 length equals 14 residues. Per the germline V gene, CDR1 is DFQATT and CDR2 is SNEGSKA (reference sequence). CDR3 protein: CSAIPQGALDTQYF. The CDR3 nucleotides read TGCAGTGCTATACCACAGGGGGCCCTGGATACGCAGTATTTT.

At least ten counts were recorded for this clonotype. The chain joins TRBV29-1 to TRBJ1-1, with D hard to call. Trimming removed 6 bases at V and 6 bases at J, with 20 bases between. The CDR3 sequence is 14 residues long. Germline-derived CDR1 and CDR2 are SQVTM and ANQGSEA. CDR3 sequence: CSVRGLTDRSEAFF. The CDR3 DNA is TGCAGCGTCCGCGGGTTGACCGATCGATCTGAAGCTTTCTTT.

This clonotype has a count of ten or more. This sequence joins TRBV6-5 and TRBJ1-3; no clear D gene. This CDR3 comprises 12 residues. CDR1 and CDR2 from the germline V gene are MNHEY and SVGAGI. V shed 7 bases and J shed 0 bases, with 4 bases lying between them. For the CDR3, the DNA is TGTGCCAGCACAAGCTCTGGAAACACCATATATTTT. This gives the protein CASTSSGNTIYF.